This T cell receptor beta chain comes out of a study of cytomegalovirus exposure and HLA in healthy donors. Looking at the study overall: Early released data comprised around 80 million unique TCRs from HLA-typed donors.

V lost 2 bases and J lost 4, with 11 bases in between. The CDR3 is 15 residues long. CDR1 and CDR2 from the germline V gene are SNHLY and FYNNEI. For this clone: Its antigen is not known.

Study-wide findings and caveats: Another analysis was done later, and it associated over 15,000 TCR beta sequences with HLA alleles at 0.05 false discovery rate. Follow-up analysis later connected one missense variant in DCLRE1C with trimming of TCR beta V- and J-genes. Investigators reported approximately 150 TCR beta chains as tied to cytomegalovirus.

The primer mix had 60 Vbeta and 13 Jbeta primers. Here immunoSEQ multiplex PCR was the method, and the copy in TCRdb shows in-frame clones only, minus some. The sample contains 150,000 to 200,000 clones, around 75% of which appear only once. This TCR came from a woman between 25 and 40 years old in good health and CMV-seropositive. This chain connects TRBV2 to TRBJ2-2; possible D gene TRBD1, 5 bases. The sample consisted of PBMCs. The CDR3 here is CASSERSTGTGELFF. Here the CDR3 DNA reads TGTGCCAGCAGTGAACGAAGCACAGGCACCGGGGAGCTGTTTTTT.